This T cell receptor beta chain was identified during a study of blood T cell repertoires in COVID-19. As for the study in general: Nucleic acid was either cDNA or gDNA, and it came from T cells, B-cell-depleted T cells, or PBMCs.

This clone was found once. Profiling relied on immunoSEQ multiplex PCR, and the TCRdb table lists in-frame clones only, not all of them. There are about 280,000 clones in the sample; approximately 83% occur only once, and approximately 2% lies in the top ten. Germline V lookup: CDR1 DFQATT, CDR2 SNEGSKA (reference sequence). CDR3 length: 15 amino acids. Trimming cost V 3 bases and J 0 bases, with 12 bases left between them. This TCR came from a woman in her 30s who had recovered from COVID-19. The sample was peripheral blood. The chain carries TRBV20-1 and TRBJ1-5; D is ambiguous. CDR3 loop: CSASTQDFSNQPQHF. CDR3 nucleotides: TGCAGTGCTAGTACCCAGGATTTTAGCAATCAGCCCCAGCATTTT.